The source of this T cell receptor (beta chain) is a study of vaccination and CD4 T cells after COVID-19 (dated by TCRdb to the early 2020s). Broadly, across the study: SARS-CoV-2 positivity had been established in the convalescent patients by nasal swab PCR, and mild disease was recorded in roughly 9 of these patients and severe disease in one. In the convalescent cohort there were six males and four females, among whom were two Hispanic individuals, seven Caucasians, two Asians and one multiracial person. Participants received two doses of either the Pfizer-BioNTech BNT162b2 vaccine (n=8) or the Moderna mRNA-1273 vaccine (n=2). Post-COVID blood samples were collected from convalescent patients a median of around 100 days after diagnosis, with a range of about 30 to 180 days. Post-vaccine blood samples were obtained a median of approximately 74 days after the second vaccine dose, with a range of about 13 to 241 days. For stimulating the cultures, overlapping spike peptide pools were used, derived from SARS-CoV-2 as well as from the common cold coronaviruses HCoV-NL63, HCoV-OC43 and HCoV-229E. As controls, cultures received a CEFX viral epitope pool (the positive control), an HIV-1 Nef peptide pool (the negative control), or no peptide at all. In approximately eleven COVID-19 convalescent patients and a few infection-naive healthy vaccine recipients, the spike-specific CD4+ TCR repertoire before mRNA vaccination was compared with the repertoire after mRNA vaccination. The research as a whole found: Of the vaccine-specific clones found in convalescent patients, nearly all (304 of 307) were mono-reactive for SARS-CoV-2 spike instead of being cross-reactive with common cold coronaviruses. Only a relatively small number of convalescent patients were included in the study, and early timepoints following natural infection were not analyzed. In convalescent patients, a median approximately 83% of post-vaccine SARS-CoV-2-reactive clones were detected only after vaccination, and vaccine-specific priming was suggested by this finding. Although the median number of SARS-CoV-2-reactive clonotypes went up from some 23 after infection to about 38 after vaccination, the increase was not significant.

Library prep was done by PCR. DNA from cultured CD4+ T cells was subjected to TCR sequencing with the Oncomine TCR Beta short-read assay at the Johns Hopkins FTIC core. Genomic DNA was extracted from the cultured CD4+ T cells with the QIAamp micro DNA kit. Oncomine TCR Beta libraries from cultured CD4+ T cells were pooled with unique dual indexes and sequenced on an Illumina iSeq 100. In the authors' own workflow: Non-productive sequences were removed, and CDR3s that did not start with C, did not end with F or W, or were shorter than 7 amino acids were discarded. The MANAFEST web application identified antigen-specific clonotypes by comparing peptide-stimulated wells against reference wells and other culture wells. An FDR below 0.05, an odds ratio above 5, and a productive frequency above 0.1% in at least two of three replicate wells were required for clones to be considered positive. A clonotype counted as cross-reactive if it showed significant expansion both in the SARS-CoV-2 spike wells and in at least one common cold coronavirus spike condition. CDR3 homology was assessed with Levenshtein distances (stringdist) and unrooted phylogenetic trees (ape) in R version 3.6.1. TCRdb reanalyzed the raw reads on its own, using fastp at Q25 for trimming and MiXCR for clone calling, and kept in-frame beta chains. Each entry is one CDR3 protein sequence, shown with its most common DNA and genes. The V and J calls and clone size are TCRdb's, not the authors'. The sample yields 15,000 to 20,000 distinct CDR3 sequences; 45% to 50% were counted once. Jointly, the top ten make up 4% of the sample.

The treatment or condition label on this specimen signifies: approximately 9-day PBMC culture with coronavirus spike peptide pools or control peptides (ViraFEST assay). The ViraFEST assay, used in the study, expanded antigen-specific T cells with peptide pools and then identified the expanded clonotypes through TCR sequencing. The positive SARS-CoV-2 PCR tests of the convalescent patients were dated from March to December 2020, before the Alpha, Beta and Delta variants emerged in the United States. PBMCs were cultured at fewer than 2.5 million per well in IMDM supplemented with roughly 5% human AB serum and around 10 IU/ml IL-2, with approximately 9.2 ug/ml peptide pools added. On days 3 and 7, half of the culture medium was replaced with fresh IL-2-containing medium. Once the cells had been in culture for around 10 days, the EasySep CD4+ T cell isolation kit was used to isolate CD4+ T cells by negative selection. Ficoll-Paque Plus gradient centrifugation was used to isolate PBMCs from whole blood, and the isolated PBMCs were then either used fresh or cryopreserved at -140C. Triplicate wells were generally used for each culture condition.

A distance of 18 bases separates the germline ends of V and J, which lose 5 bases and 7 bases respectively. Measured from the cysteine to the phenylalanine, the CDR3 is 14 residues long. Of all the DNA, just the CDR3 is kept, 42 bases in frame from base 1. Looking up the germline V gene (reference sequence) yields CDR1 SEHNR and CDR2 FQNEAQ. For this clonotype: No antigen is known for it. No per-base quality is available; no much larger clone lies one base away.

The TCR comes from a human donor who had recovered from COVID-19. This receptor chain uses TRBV7-9 and TRBJ2-7; the D element could tentatively be TRBD1 or TRBD2, as 5 bases agree for each. Sample: CD4+ T cells from blood, cultured in vitro. The CDR3 sequence is CASSLDKAPGEQYF. The nucleotides read TGTGCCAGCAGCCTGGACAAGGCACCGGGGGAGCAGTACTTC.